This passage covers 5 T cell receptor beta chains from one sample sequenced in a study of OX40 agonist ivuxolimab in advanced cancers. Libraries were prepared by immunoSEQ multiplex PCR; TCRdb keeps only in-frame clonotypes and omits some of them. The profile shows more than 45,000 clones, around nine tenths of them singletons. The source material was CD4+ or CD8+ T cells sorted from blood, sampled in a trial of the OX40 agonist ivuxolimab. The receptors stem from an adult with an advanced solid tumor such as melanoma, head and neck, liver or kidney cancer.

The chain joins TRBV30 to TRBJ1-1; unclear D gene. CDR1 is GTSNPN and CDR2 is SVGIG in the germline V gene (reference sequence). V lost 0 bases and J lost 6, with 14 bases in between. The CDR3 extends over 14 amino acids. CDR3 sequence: CAWSVGRRGAEAFF. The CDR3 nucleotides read TGTGCCTGGAGTGTCGGGAGGCGAGGAGCTGAAGCTTTCTTT. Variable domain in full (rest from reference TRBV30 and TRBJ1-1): SQTIHQWPATLVQPVGSPLSLECTVEGTSNPNLYWYRQAAGRGLQLLFYSVGIGQISSEVPQNLSASRPQDRQFILSSKKLLLSDSGFYLCAWSVGRRGAEAFFGQGTRLTVV.

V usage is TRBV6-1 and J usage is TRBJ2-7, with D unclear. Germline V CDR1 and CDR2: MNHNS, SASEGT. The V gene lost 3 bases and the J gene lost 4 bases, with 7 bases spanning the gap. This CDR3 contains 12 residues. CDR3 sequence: CASSEAIYEQYF. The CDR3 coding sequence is TGTGCCAGCAGTGAGGCCATTTACGAGCAGTACTTC.

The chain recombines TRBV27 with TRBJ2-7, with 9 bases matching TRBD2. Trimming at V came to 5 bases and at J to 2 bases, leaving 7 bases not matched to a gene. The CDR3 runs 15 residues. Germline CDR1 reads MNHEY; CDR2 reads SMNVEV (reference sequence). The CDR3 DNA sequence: TGTGCCAGCAGTGCGACGGGACTAGCCGCCTACGAGCAGTACTTC. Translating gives CASSATGLAAYEQYF.

CDR3 nucleotides: TGTGCCAGCAGCGGACAGGGGGCGAGATCGTATGGCTACACCTTC. It codes for CASSGQGARSYGYTF. The V and J genes are TRBV28 and TRBJ1-2; TRBD1 matches at 11 bases. The CDR3 totals 15 residues. CDR1 and CDR2 (germline): MDHEN, SYDVKM. Trimming removed 6 bases from V and 5 bases from J; junction bases left unmatched: 8.

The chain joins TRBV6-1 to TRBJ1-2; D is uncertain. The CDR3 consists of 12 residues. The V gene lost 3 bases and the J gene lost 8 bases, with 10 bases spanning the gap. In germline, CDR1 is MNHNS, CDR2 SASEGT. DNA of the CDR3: TGTGCCAGCAGTGAGGAACGGAGAGGCTACACCTTC. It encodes CASSEERRGYTF.